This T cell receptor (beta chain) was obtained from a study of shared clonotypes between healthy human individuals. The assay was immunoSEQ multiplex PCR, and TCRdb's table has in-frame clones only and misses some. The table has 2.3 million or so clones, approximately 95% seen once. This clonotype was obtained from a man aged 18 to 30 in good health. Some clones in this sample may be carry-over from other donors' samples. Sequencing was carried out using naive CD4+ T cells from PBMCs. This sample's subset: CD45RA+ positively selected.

Here the CDR3 reads CASSSRQGAGEKLFF. The CDR3 bases are TGTGCCAGCAGTTCCCGACAGGGGGCTGGAGAAAAACTGTTTTTT. The chain joins TRBV6-5 to TRBJ1-4; 10 nucleotides match TRBD1. The CDR3 loop spans 15 amino acids. Germline V gene sequence: CDR1 MNHEY, CDR2 SVGAGI. After removal of 4 bases from V and 8 bases from J, the junction contained 7 bases not matched to a gene.